This TCR beta chain was found in a study of T cells in Graves' hyperthyroidism and ophthalmopathy. Overall study findings and caveats: Most thyroid-expanded clonotypes above 0.001 were also found in blood.

PBMCs stemmed from about 9.7 ml fresh peripheral blood. It was RNA transcripts that yielded the amplified TCR beta CDR3 regions. A first-round RT-PCR of the TCR CDR3 used the HTBI primer set. TCRdb itself ran the multiplex PCR reads through MiXCR, one entry per CDR3 protein. The sample has some 350,000 distinct CDR3 sequences; 15% to 19% are singletons. Trimming pared 2 bases from V and 2 bases from J, leaving 10 bases between. The CDR3 extends over 15 amino acids. The V gene's germline CDR1 is LGHNA and CDR2 YSLEER. This clonotype has ten or more counts. Its antigen is not identified. The receptor's source is a woman aged 18 to 35 with Graves' hyperthyroidism that later progressed to Graves' ophthalmopathy. Sequenced sample: blood. The V and J genes are TRBV4-3 and TRBJ1-5; D is unclear. The CDR3 spells CASSQMSVGNQPQHF. The CDR3 coding sequence is TGCGCCAGCAGCCAAATGTCCGTGGGCAATCAGCCCCAGCATTTT.